This T cell receptor beta chain derives from a study of identical twins. Study-level results: Abundant beta clonotypes from cord blood bore fewer insertions; memory repertoires lacked this pattern.

Turning to this clonotype: Its cognate antigen is unknown.

Template switching (which added a universal primer site) was used, and cDNA carried unique molecular identifiers. MiXCR, run by TCRdb on the 5' RACE reads, gives a single entry per CDR3 protein. The sample includes 1.5 million to 2 million distinct CDR3 sequences, about 32% of them seen just once. The donors were all healthy and Caucasian. The TCR sequence derives from a newborn girl in good health. Source material: cord blood.

CDR3 coding DNA: TGTGCCAGCAGTTACGCGTGGGGGGGTGCCTTCCCCTACGAGCAGTACTTC. This sequence encodes CASSYAWGGAFPYEQYF. This chain joins TRBV6-5 and TRBJ2-7, with 7 bases lining up with TRBD2. The CDR3 contains 17 residues. The trim removed 2 bases at V and 2 bases at J, leaving 12 bases unmatched. Germline V gene data show CDR1 as MNHEY and CDR2 as SVGAGI.